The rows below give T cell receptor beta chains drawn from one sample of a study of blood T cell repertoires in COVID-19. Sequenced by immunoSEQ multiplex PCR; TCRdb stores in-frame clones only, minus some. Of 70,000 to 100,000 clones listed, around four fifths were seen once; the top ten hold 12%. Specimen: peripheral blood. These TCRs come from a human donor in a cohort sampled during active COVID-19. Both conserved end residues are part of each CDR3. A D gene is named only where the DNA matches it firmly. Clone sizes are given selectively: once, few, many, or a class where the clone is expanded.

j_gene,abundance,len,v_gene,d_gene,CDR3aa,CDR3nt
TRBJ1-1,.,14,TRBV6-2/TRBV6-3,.,CASSYTRTNTEAFF,TGTGCCAGCAGTTACACTAGAACCAACACTGAAGCTTTCTTT
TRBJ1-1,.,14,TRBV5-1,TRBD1,CASNSDRGDTEAFF,TGCGCCAGCAACTCAGACAGGGGCGACACTGAAGCTTTCTTT
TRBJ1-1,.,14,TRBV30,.,CAWSVPGMNTEAFF,TGTGCCTGGAGTGTACCGGGAATGAACACTGAAGCTTTCTTT
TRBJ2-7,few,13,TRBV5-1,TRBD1,CASSLGDRAEQYF,TGCGCCAGCAGCTTGGGGGACAGGGCCGAGCAGTACTTC
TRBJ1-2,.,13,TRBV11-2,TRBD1,CASRETGGYGYTF,TGTGCCAGCAGAGAAACAGGGGGATATGGCTACACCTTC
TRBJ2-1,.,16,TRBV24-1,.,CATSEAGQRRNNEQFF,TGTGCCACCAGTGAAGCCGGACAGAGGAGGAACAATGAGCAGTTCTTC
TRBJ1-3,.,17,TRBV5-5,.,CASSLARQGNSGNTIYF,TGTGCCAGCAGCTTGGCCCGGCAGGGAAACTCTGGAAACACCATATATTTT
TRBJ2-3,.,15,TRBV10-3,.,CAISESPEKHLTQYF,TGTGCCATCAGTGAGTCGCCGGAGAAACATCTTACGCAGTATTTT
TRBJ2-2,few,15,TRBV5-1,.,CASRGGTGPTGELFF,TGCGCCAGCAGGGGGGGGACAGGCCCCACCGGGGAGCTGTTTTTT
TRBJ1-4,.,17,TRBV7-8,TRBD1,CASRGGGPFATNEKLFF,TGTGCCAGCAGAGGAGGGGGCCCCTTTGCAACTAATGAAAAACTGTTTTTT
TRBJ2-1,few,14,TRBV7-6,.,CASSPLAGNNEQFF,TGTGCCAGCAGCCCACTAGCTGGAAACAATGAGCAGTTCTTC
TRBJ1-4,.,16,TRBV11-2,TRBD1,CASSSLPGQGPEKLFF,TGTGCCAGCAGCTCCCTTCCGGGACAGGGGCCTGAAAAACTGTTTTTT
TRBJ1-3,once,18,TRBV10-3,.,CAISDSILGASSGNTIYF,TGTGCCATCAGTGATTCTATTTTGGGGGCGAGCTCTGGAAACACCATATATTTT
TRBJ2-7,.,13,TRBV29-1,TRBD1,CSVGGQGAYEQYF,TGCAGCGTTGGCGGGCAGGGGGCGTACGAGCAGTACTTC
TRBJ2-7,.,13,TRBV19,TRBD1,CASSTTGDYEQYF,TGTGCCAGTAGTACCACAGGGGACTACGAGCAGTACTTC
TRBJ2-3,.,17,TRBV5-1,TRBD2,CASSLVPSAGGTDTQYF,TGCGCCAGCAGCTTGGTCCCTTCGGCGGGGGGGACAGATACGCAGTATTTT
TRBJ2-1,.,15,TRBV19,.,CASSGGRQGNNEQFF,TGTGCCAGTAGCGGAGGGAGACAGGGAAACAATGAGCAGTTCTTC